The source of this TCR beta chain is a study of early T cells in non-severe SARS-CoV-2 infection. Looking at the study overall: It was bulk RNA from unsorted whole blood that was sequenced, and the chains were unpaired.

Germline V gives CDR1 SGHRS, CDR2 YFSETQ. V lost 2 bases to trimming and J lost 0 bases; unmatched junction nucleotides: 2. The CDR3 runs to 15 residues. TCRdb fed the 5' RACE reads into MiXCR, producing one record per CDR3 protein. The table includes tens of thousands of distinct CDR3 sequences, 20% detected once. The table lists this clonotype with a few counts. The rearrangement uses TRBV5-1 and TRBJ2-5, with TRBD1 matching 9 bases. This TCR derives from an adult who was a healthcare worker with PCR-confirmed SARS-CoV-2 infection or an uninfected control (not recorded which). The sequencing here drew on whole blood, taken at baseline. The CDR3 region is CASSLGDRDQETQYF. Here the CDR3 DNA reads TGCGCCAGCAGCTTAGGGGACAGGGACCAAGAGACCCAGTACTTC.